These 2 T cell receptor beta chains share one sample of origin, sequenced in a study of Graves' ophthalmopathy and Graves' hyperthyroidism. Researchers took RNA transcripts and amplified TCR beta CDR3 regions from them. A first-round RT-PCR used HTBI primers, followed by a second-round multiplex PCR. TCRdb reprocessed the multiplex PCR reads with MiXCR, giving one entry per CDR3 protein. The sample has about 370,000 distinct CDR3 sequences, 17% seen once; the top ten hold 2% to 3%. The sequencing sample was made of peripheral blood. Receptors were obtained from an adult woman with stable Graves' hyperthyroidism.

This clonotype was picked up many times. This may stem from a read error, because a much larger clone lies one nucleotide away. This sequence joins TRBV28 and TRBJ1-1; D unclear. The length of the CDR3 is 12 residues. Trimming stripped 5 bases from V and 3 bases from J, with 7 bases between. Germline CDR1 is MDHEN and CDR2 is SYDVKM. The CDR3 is CASSPVYTEAFF. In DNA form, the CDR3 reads TGTGCCAGCAGTCCCGTCTACACTGAAGCTTTCTTT.

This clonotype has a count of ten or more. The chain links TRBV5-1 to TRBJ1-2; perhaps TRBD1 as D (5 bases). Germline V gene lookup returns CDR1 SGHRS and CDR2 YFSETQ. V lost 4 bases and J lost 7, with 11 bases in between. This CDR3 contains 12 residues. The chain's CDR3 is CASSNGTFGYTF. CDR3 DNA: TGCGCCAGCAGCAACGGGACCTTTGGCTACACCTTC.